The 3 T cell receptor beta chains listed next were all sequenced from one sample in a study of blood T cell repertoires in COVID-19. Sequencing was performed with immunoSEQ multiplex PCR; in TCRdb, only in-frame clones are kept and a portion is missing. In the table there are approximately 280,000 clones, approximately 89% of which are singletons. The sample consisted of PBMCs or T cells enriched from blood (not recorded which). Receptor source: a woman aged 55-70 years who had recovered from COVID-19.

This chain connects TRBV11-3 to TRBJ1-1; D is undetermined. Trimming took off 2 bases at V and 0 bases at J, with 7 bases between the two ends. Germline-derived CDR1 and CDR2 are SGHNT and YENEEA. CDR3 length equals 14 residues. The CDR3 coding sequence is TGTGCCAGCAGCTTAACAGACATGAACACTGAAGCTTTCTTT. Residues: CASSLTDMNTEAFF.

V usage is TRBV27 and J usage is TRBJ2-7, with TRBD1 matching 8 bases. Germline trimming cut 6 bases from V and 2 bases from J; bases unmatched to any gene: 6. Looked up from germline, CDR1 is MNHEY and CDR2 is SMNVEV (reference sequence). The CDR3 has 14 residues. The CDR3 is CASRQGGLPYEQYF. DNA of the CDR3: TGTGCCAGCAGACAGGGGGGTCTTCCCTACGAGCAGTACTTC.

The CDR3 loop is CASSQELASTDTQYF. The CDR3 DNA reads as TGTGCCAGCAGCCAAGAACTAGCTAGCACAGATACGCAGTATTTT. The chain employs TRBV7-3 and TRBJ2-3, with TRBD2 as a possible D gene (6 bases). V lost 5 bases and J lost 0, with 12 bases in between. The germline CDR1 and CDR2 sequences are SGHTA and FQGTGA. The CDR3 sequence is 15 residues long.